This T cell receptor beta chain was sequenced in a study of T cell changes during pregnancy in multiple sclerosis (dated by TCRdb to 2018 to 2020). Background for the entire study: The study examined how the T cell repertoire changed over the course of pregnancy in women with multiple sclerosis.

Here V drops 4 bases and J drops 4 bases, and the junction holds 6 bases not matched to any gene. The CDR3 runs 14 amino acids, cysteine and phenylalanine included. The sequence is cut down to CDR3 DNA, 42 bases in frame from base 1. CDR1 and CDR2, per the germline V gene, are SGHRS and YFSETQ. The sample holds one count of this clone. Its target antigen remains unknown. No qualities accompany the bases; no much larger clone lies one base away. Library prep was done by the immunoSEQ multiplex PCR assay. Held by TCRdb, this immuneACCESS table contains in-frame sequences only and omits some clones. Under half of the omission traces to an unresolved V gene where checked; the cause of the rest is unknown. This sample lists approximately 46,000 clones; about 94% were detected once. Clones ranked in the top ten supply approximately 0.39% of the sample.

Recombination connected TRBV5-1 to TRBJ2-7, with 9 bases aligning to TRBD1. Sample: CD4+ T cells from peripheral blood mononuclear cells, taken after pregnancy. This sequence originates from a female donor with multiple sclerosis, enrolled in a pregnancy study. The base sequence is TGCGCCAGCAGCCCCGGGACAGGGTTTTACGAGCAGTACTTC. This translates into CASSPGTGFYEQYF.